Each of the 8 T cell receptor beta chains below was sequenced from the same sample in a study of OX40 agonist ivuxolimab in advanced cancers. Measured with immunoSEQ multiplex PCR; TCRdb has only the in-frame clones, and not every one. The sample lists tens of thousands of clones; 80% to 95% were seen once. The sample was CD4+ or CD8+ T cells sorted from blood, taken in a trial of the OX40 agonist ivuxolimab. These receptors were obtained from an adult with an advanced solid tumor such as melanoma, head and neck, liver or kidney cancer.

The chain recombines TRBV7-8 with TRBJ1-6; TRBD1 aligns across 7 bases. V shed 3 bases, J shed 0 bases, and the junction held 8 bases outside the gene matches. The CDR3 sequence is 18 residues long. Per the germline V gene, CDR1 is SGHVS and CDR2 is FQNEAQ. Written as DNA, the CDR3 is TGTGCCAGCAGCTTGCCGGGACAGTCACGCTCCTATAATTCACCCCTCCACTTT. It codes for CASSLPGQSRSYNSPLHF.

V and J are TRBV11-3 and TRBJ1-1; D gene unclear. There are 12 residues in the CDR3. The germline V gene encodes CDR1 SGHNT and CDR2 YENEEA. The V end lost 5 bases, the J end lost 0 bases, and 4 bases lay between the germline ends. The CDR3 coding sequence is TGTGCCAGCAGCGCCATGAACACTGAAGCTTTCTTT. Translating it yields CASSAMNTEAFF.

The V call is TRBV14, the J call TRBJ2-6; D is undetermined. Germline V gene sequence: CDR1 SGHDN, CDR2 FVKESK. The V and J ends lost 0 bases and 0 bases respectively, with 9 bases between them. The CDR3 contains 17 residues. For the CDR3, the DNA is TGTGCCAGCAGCCAAGATAAGGGCGGCTCTGGGGCCAACGTCCTGACTTTC. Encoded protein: CASSQDKGGSGANVLTF. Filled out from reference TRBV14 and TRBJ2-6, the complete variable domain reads EAGVTQFPSHSVIEKGQTVTLRCDPISGHDNLYWYRRVMGKEIKFLLHFVKESKQDESGMPNNRFLAERTGGTYSTLKVQPAELEDSGVYFCASSQDKGGSGANVLTFGAGSRLTVL.

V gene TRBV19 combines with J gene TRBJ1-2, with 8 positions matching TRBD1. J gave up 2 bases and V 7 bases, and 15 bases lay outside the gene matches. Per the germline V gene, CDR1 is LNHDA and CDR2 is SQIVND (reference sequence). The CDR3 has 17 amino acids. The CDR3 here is CASTFKSGDRTNYGYTF. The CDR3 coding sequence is TGTGCCAGTACTTTTAAATCCGGGGACAGGACCAACTATGGCTACACCTTC.

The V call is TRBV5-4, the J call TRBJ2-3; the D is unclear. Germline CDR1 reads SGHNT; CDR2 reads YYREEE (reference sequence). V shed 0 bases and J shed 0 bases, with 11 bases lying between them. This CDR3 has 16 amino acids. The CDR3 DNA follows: TGTGCCAGCAGCTTGGATGGCAGAACTAGCACAGATACGCAGTATTTT. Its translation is CASSLDGRTSTDTQYF.

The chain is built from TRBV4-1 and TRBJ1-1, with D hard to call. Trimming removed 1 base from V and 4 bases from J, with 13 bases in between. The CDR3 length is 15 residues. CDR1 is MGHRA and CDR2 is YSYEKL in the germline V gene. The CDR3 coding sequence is TGCGCCAGCAGCCAAGCGGTCGGGGTAGGCACTGAAGCTTTCTTT. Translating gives CASSQAVGVGTEAFF.

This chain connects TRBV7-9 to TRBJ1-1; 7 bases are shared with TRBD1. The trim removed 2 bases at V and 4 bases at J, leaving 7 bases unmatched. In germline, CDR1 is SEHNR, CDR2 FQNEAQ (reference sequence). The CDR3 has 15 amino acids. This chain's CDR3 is CASSLIRGLGTEAFF. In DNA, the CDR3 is TGTGCCAGCAGCTTAATTAGGGGGCTTGGCACTGAAGCTTTCTTT.

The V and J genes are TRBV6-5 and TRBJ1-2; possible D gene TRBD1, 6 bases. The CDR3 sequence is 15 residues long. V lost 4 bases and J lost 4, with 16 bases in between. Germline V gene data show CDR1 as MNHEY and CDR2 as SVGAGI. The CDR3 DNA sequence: TGTGCCAGCAGTTCCCTTCGGGGGGGCGGCTATGGCTACACCTTC. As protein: CASSSLRGGGYGYTF.